This paragraph reports one T cell receptor (beta chain). It was with a sample-barcoded 5' primer and a J-beta primer mix that a second PCR of roughly 6 to 12 cycles was run. A tag from a template-switch adaptor with 12 random nucleotides marked each cDNA molecule. Each CDR3 protein is one row after TCRdb ran MiXCR on the 5' RACE reads. The data hold some 900,000 distinct CDR3 sequences, with about 44% observed a single time. This sample was included in a study of blood T cells in healthy people across ages. The donors, all healthy, were Caucasians living in Russia, aged roughly 6 to 100. Donors gave around 9.3 milliliters of peripheral blood apiece. Trimming removed 0 bases at V and 4 bases at J, with 19 bases between. The CDR3 has 18 amino acids. Germline lookup yields CDR1 MGHRA and CDR2 YSYEKL.

The sequenced sample was blood. This chain links TRBV4-1 with TRBJ2-1, with D uncertain. This TCR was sampled from a man younger than 40 in good health. The CDR3: CASSQEVSRRTIYNEQFF. CDR3 nucleotide sequence: TGCGCCAGCAGCCAAGAGGTCAGCCGCCGAACAATATACAATGAGCAGTTCTTC.